These 19 T cell receptor beta chains originate from one sample sequenced in a study of blood T cell repertoires in COVID-19. This table comes from immunoSEQ multiplex PCR, and its TCRdb copy is limited to in-frame clones, with some not included. The table shows about 130,000 clones, with more than 75% occurring only once. Material: peripheral blood. The receptors shown here come from a human donor in a cohort sampled during active COVID-19.

Written as DNA, the CDR3 is TGTGCCAGCAGCCGCGGGAGGGCCGTAGAGACCCAGTACTTC. This codes for CASSRGRAVETQYF. The V call is TRBV7-2, the J call TRBJ2-5, with TRBD2 matching 9 bases. Germline V gene data show CDR1 as SGHTA and CDR2 as FQGNSA. Germline trimming cut 5 bases from V and 4 bases from J; bases unmatched to any gene: 5. This CDR3 region has 14 residues.

The chain uses TRBV4-1 and TRBJ2-3, with D tentatively TRBD2 (5 bases). This CDR3 has 15 residues. CDR1 is MGHRA and CDR2 is YSYEKL in the germline V gene. V dropped 7 bases and J dropped 1 base, with 15 bases sitting between them. CDR3: CASKGLILGTDTQYF. The DNA for the CDR3 is TGCGCCAGCAAAGGACTGATTTTAGGCACAGATACGCAGTATTTT.

This clone was observed once. The chain is built from TRBV20-1 and TRBJ1-5; maybe TRBD1 (6 bases). Trimming shortened V by 3 bases and J by 3 bases, and 12 bases separated the two germline ends. The CDR3 contains 14 residues. The germline V gene has CDR1 DFQATT and CDR2 SNEGSKA (reference sequence). The CDR3 DNA sequence: TGCAGTGCTAGTCCTTACAGGGCCAATCAGCCCCAGCATTTT. Protein: CSASPYRANQPQHF.

The chain uses TRBV4-1 and TRBJ1-2; D is unresolved. The CDR3 contains 15 residues. Germline lookup yields CDR1 MGHRA and CDR2 YSYEKL. Trimming stripped 0 bases from V and 4 bases from J, with 12 bases between. The CDR3 protein is CASSQDRGRPYGYTF. The CDR3, as DNA: TGCGCCAGCAGCCAAGATCGAGGGAGACCCTATGGCTACACCTTC.

The V call is TRBV6-6, the J call TRBJ1-6, with D perhaps matching TRBD1 (6 bases). The CDR3 extends over 15 amino acids. Trimming left V 7 bases short and J 0 bases short, with 10 bases between. Germline assignment: CDR1 MNHNY and CDR2 SVGAGI (reference sequence). The CDR3: CASTNRASYNSPLHF. The CDR3 nucleotides read TGTGCCAGCACCAACAGGGCCTCCTATAATTCACCCCTCCACTTT.

The gene calls are TRBV7-9 and TRBJ2-5; weak D call: TRBD2 (6 bases). V lost 4 bases and J lost 3, with 15 bases in between. The CDR3 has 15 amino acids. CDR1 and CDR2 (germline): SEHNR, FQNEAQ (reference sequence). The CDR3 DNA is TGTGCCAGCAGCTCGTCCGGGACTCTCAAAGAGACCCAGTACTTC. Amino acids: CASSSSGTLKETQYF.

The chain recombines TRBV5-1 with TRBJ2-3; 8 nucleotides align to TRBD1. Germline trimming cut 4 bases from V and 0 bases from J; bases unmatched to any gene: 4. The CDR3 spans 15 residues. Looked up from germline, CDR1 is SGHRS and CDR2 is YFSETQ. CDR3 in amino acids: CASSLDRVSTDTQYF. CDR3 coding DNA: TGCGCCAGCAGCCTGGACAGGGTTAGCACAGATACGCAGTATTTT.

This clone was observed a handful of times. The gene calls are TRBV12-5 and TRBJ2-6, with 7 bases fitting TRBD2. V gave up 6 bases and J gave up 2 bases; unmatched junction bases: 4. CDR3 length: 15 residues. Germline V gene lookup returns CDR1 LGHNT and CDR2 FRNRAP. The CDR3 nucleotides read TGTGCTAGTGGCCCGAGCGGGGCTGGGGCCAACGTCCTGACTTTC. Its translation: CASGPSGAGANVLTF.

V usage is TRBV7-9 and J usage is TRBJ1-5, with TRBD1 matching 9 bases. Trimming took 5 bases from V and 6 from J; bases not matched to a gene: 8. Germline loops: CDR1 SEHNR, CDR2 FQNEAQ (reference sequence). This CDR3 spans 15 amino acids. The CDR3, as DNA: TGTGCCAGCAGCCGGACCGGGACAGGGTTTCAGCCCCAGCATTTT. It encodes CASSRTGTGFQPQHF.

The V gene is TRBV7-9, the J gene TRBJ1-4, with D possibly being TRBD1 (6 bases). Germline values: CDR1 SEHNR, CDR2 FQNEAQ (reference sequence). Trimming stripped 0 bases from V and 6 bases from J, with 11 bases between. The CDR3 consists of 15 residues. The CDR3 loop reads CASSLAVGADEKLFF. The DNA for the CDR3 is TGTGCCAGCAGCTTAGCGGTGGGGGCAGATGAAAAACTGTTTTTT.

The chain joins TRBV25-1 to TRBJ1-6; 8 bases are shared with TRBD1. This CDR3 has 14 amino acids. The trim removed 6 bases at V and 5 bases at J, leaving 3 bases unmatched. Germline-derived CDR1 and CDR2 are MGHDK and SYGVNS. The chain's CDR3 is CASRDRAHNSPLHF. The DNA of the CDR3 is TGTGCCAGCAGGGACAGGGCGCATAATTCACCCCTCCACTTT. Full variable domain (missing parts from reference TRBV25-1 and TRBJ1-6): EADIYQTPRYLVIGTGKKITLECSQTMGHDKMYWYQQDPGMELHLIHYSYGVNSTEKGDLSSESTVSRIRTEHFPLTLESARPSHTSQYLCASRDRAHNSPLHFGNGTRLTVT.

This rearrangement joins TRBV5-8 to TRBJ2-7, with 9 bases identical to TRBD2. Trimming cost V 0 bases and J 1 base; bases outside gene matches: 5. Germline CDR1 reads SGHTS; CDR2 reads YDEGEE. This CDR3 comprises 16 residues. The CDR3 DNA reads as TGTGCCAGCAGCTTGGGTACAACTAGCGGGTCCTACGAGCAGTACTTC. Amino acids: CASSLGTTSGSYEQYF.

V gene TRBV12-5 combines with J gene TRBJ1-5; a weak D match, TRBD1 (5 bases). From germline, CDR1 is LGHNT and CDR2 FRNRAP. Trimming stripped 1 base from V and 4 bases from J, with 11 bases between. The CDR3 extends over 15 amino acids. CDR3 bases: TGTGCTAGTGGTTTGGCCGGCAGGGAAAATCAGCCCCAGCATTTT. It encodes CASGLAGRENQPQHF.

V gene TRBV6-5 combines with J gene TRBJ2-1, with 13 bases fitting TRBD2. J was trimmed by 9 bases and V by 4 bases; bases with no gene match: 6. Germline loops: CDR1 MNHEY, CDR2 SVGAGI. This CDR3 has 15 amino acids. The chain's CDR3 is CASSLLAGGPLEQFF. DNA of the CDR3: TGTGCCAGCAGTTTACTAGCGGGAGGGCCTCTTGAGCAGTTCTTC.

The chain recombines TRBV5-6 with TRBJ2-5, with TRBD2 identical over 7 bases. The CDR3 spans 15 residues. CDR1 and CDR2 (germline): SGHDT, YYEEEE. J lost 7 bases, V lost 4 bases, and 13 bases had no gene match. The CDR3 DNA follows: TGTGCCAGCAGCCCTTCAGGCGGGAGCGCTGCGACCCAGTACTTC. Protein: CASSPSGGSAATQYF.

V gene TRBV21-1 combines with J gene TRBJ2-1; TRBD2 reflects the table's D call only, with no check against the DNA. TRBV21-1 is reported as a pseudogene. This CDR3 is built from 17 residues. CDR3 coding DNA: TGTGCCAAATCGGAACCTAGCAGACGCCTTTTATACAATGAGCAGTTCTTC. Translating gives CAKSEPSRRLLYNEQFF.

This clone has only one observation. The chain couples TRBV7-8 to TRBJ1-1; D is uncertain. Germline V gene sequence: CDR1 SGHVS, CDR2 FQNEAQ. The V end lost 3 bases, the J end lost 3 bases, and 8 bases lay between the germline ends. The CDR3 has 13 residues. CDR3 amino acids: CASSFPPDTEAFF. The CDR3 nucleotides read TGTGCCAGCAGCTTCCCTCCGGACACTGAAGCTTTCTTT.

The rearrangement links TRBV7-2 to TRBJ2-3; 13 bases align to TRBD2. Germline CDR1 and CDR2: SGHTA and FQGNSA. Trimming removed 4 bases from V and 7 bases from J; junction bases left unmatched: 5. The CDR3 length is 15 residues. CDR3 loop: CASSYTSGRAHTQYF. The CDR3 DNA follows: TGTGCCAGCAGCTACACTAGCGGGAGGGCTCATACGCAGTATTTT.

The V gene is TRBV30, the J gene TRBJ1-2; 8 bases line up with TRBD1. The ends lost 4 bases at V and 5 bases at J; junction bases unmatched: 6. The V gene's germline CDR1 is GTSNPN and CDR2 SVGIG (reference sequence). The CDR3 covers 13 residues. CDR3 in amino acids: CAWILGQGYGYTF. For the CDR3, the DNA is TGTGCCTGGATACTTGGACAGGGTTATGGCTACACCTTC.